This T cell receptor (beta chain) appears in the sequencing data of a study of cytomegalovirus exposure and HLA in healthy donors. Details on this clone: Its antigen is currently unknown.

The length of the CDR3 is 15 residues. In germline, CDR1 is SGHTA, CDR2 FQGNSA. J lost 1 base, V lost 5 bases, and 7 bases had no gene match. 60 Vbeta and 13 Jbeta primers were used in PCR. Method: immunoSEQ multiplex PCR; TCRdb's copy keeps in-frame clones and lacks some. The profile covers about 190,000 clones, with about 77% appearing a single time and approximately 2% taken by the ten largest. General study findings and limits: Immune exposure information available was restricted to CMV serostatus. Follow-up analysis found HLA locus-dependent TCR association rates, highest for DRB1 and lowest for HLA-C.

The sequence was collected from a woman younger than 45 in good health and CMV-seropositive. The chain recombines TRBV7-2 with TRBJ2-5; 7 bases align to TRBD1. Sequences were obtained from PBMCs. The CDR3 region has the DNA TGTGCCAGCAGCAAGTCGGGGACAGTCCAAGAGACCCAGTACTTC. This translates into CASSKSGTVQETQYF.